A selection of T cell receptor beta chains follows, all from one sample in a study of blood T cell repertoires in COVID-19. Clones were read by immunoSEQ multiplex PCR, and TCRdb kept only the in-frame ones, dropping some. The sample shows roughly 380,000 clones, about nine tenths of them seen only once. Sequencing was carried out using peripheral blood. The receptor source for this set is a woman aged 40 to 50 with COVID-19, enrolled during active disease. Each CDR3 is given with its conserved first and last residue. The D gene is left open where the match is weak. A clone size is listed for some rows: how often the clone was seen (once, few, many), or a class if it is expanded.

>14|TRBD1|TRBV15|.|TRBJ2-7
TGTGCCACCAGCTACCGGGACAGGGGCTACGAGCAGTACTTC
CATSYRDRGYEQYF
>15|.|TRBV7-9|.|TRBJ1-1
TGTGCCAGCAGCTTAGCAGAGGGAGAAGTCGCTGAAGCTTTCTTT
CASSLAEGEVAEAFF
>14|TRBD1|TRBV28|.|TRBJ1-2
TGTGCCAGCAGTGACAGGGGCCCTAACTATGGCTACACCTTC
CASSDRGPNYGYTF
>15|TRBD1|TRBV3-1/TRBV3-2|.|TRBJ2-2
TGTGCCAGCAGCCGACCCGGGACAGGGACCGGGGAGCTGTTTTTT
CASSRPGTGTGELFF
>15|.|TRBV19|.|TRBJ1-6
TGTGCCAGTAGTACTAACAGGGATTGGGGTTCACCCCTCCACTTT
CASSTNRDWGSPLHF
>13|.|TRBV5-1|.|TRBJ1-1
TGCGCCAGCAGCTTGGGTGGGGGCACCGGGGCTTTCTTT
CASSLGGGTGAFF
>14|.|TRBV11-1|.|TRBJ1-1
TGTGCCAGCTCCATTCGGGGGGTTGGTTCTGAAGCTTTCTTT
CASSIRGVGSEAFF
>16|TRBD1|TRBV4-3|.|TRBJ1-2
TGCGCCAGCAGCCGGAACACGGGACAGGGGAACTATGGCTACACCTTC
CASSRNTGQGNYGYTF
>14|TRBD1|TRBV9|.|TRBJ2-5
TGTGCCAGCAGCGTAGTACAGGGGGGAGAGACCCAGTACTTC
CASSVVQGGETQYF
>14|.|TRBV7-3|.|TRBJ1-1
TGTGCCAGCAGAACTACAGGGTCGAACACTGAAGCTTTCTTT
CASRTTGSNTEAFF
>14|.|TRBV4-1|.|TRBJ2-5
TGCGCCAGCAGCCAACTTGTCTCGGAGGAGACCCAGTACTTC
CASSQLVSEETQYF
>13|.|TRBV28|.|TRBJ1-2
TGTGCCAGCAGTTTAATCCTCACTAATGGCTACACCTTC
CASSLILTNGYTF
>19|TRBD1|TRBV18|.|TRBJ1-2
TGTGCCAGCTCACCGATCGATACCGGGACAGGTTCCGTGAACTATGGCTACACCTTC
CASSPIDTGTGSVNYGYTF
>15|.|TRBV28|.|TRBJ2-7
TGTGCCAGCAGTCCAGGGACTGGACACTCCTACGAGCAGTACTTC
CASSPGTGHSYEQYF
>15|.|TRBV7-8|.|TRBJ2-1
TGTGCCAGCAGCTCCTCGAGACTCTCTGTCCATGAGCAGTTCTTC
CASSSSRLSVHEQFF
>15|TRBD1|TRBV12-5|once|TRBJ1-2
TGTGCTAGTGGTTTGGCGGACAGGCCCTACTATGGCTACACCTTC
CASGLADRPYYGYTF
>14|.|TRBV5-1|.|TRBJ1-2
TGCGCCAGCAGCTTGGACAGGGCCCTCGGGGGCTACACCTTC
CASSLDRALGGYTF
>16|.|TRBV11-3|.|TRBJ2-2
TGTGCCAGCAGCTTAGCCAGAGGCAGGAACACCGGGGAGCTGTTTTTT
CASSLARGRNTGELFF
>16|TRBD1|TRBV3-1/TRBV3-2|.|TRBJ1-5
TGTGCCAGCAGCCAAAGGACAGGGAGTGGCAATCAGCCCCAGCATTTT
CASSQRTGSGNQPQHF
>13|.|TRBV9|.|TRBJ1-3
TGTGCCAGCATGGACAGCTCTGGAAACACCATATATTTT
CASMDSSGNTIYF
>13|.|TRBV2|.|TRBJ2-1
TGTGCCAGCACGCTCGGACAGTACAATGAGCAGTTCTTC
CASTLGQYNEQFF
>12|.|TRBV30|.|TRBJ2-7
TGTGCCTGGACGCAGGGATTGGTCGAGCAGTACTTC
CAWTQGLVEQYF
>13|TRBD1|TRBV12-3/TRBV12-4|.|TRBJ2-7
TGTGCCAGCAGCAATCTTCGCCGACAGGGTAGATACTTC
CASSNLRRQGRYF
>17|TRBD1|TRBV12-5|.|TRBJ2-1
TGTGCTAGTGGTTTTTTACCTGGTCAGGGGGCCTACAATGAGCAGTTCTTC
CASGFLPGQGAYNEQFF
>16|TRBD2|TRBV18|.|TRBJ2-3
TGTGCCAGCTCACCTACCCGGACTAGCGTAGGAGATACGCAGTATTTT
CASSPTRTSVGDTQYF
>15|.|TRBV6-2/TRBV6-3|few|TRBJ1-6
TGTGCCAGCAGTTACACAACAGGGAGGGGATCACCCCTCCACTTT
CASSYTTGRGSPLHF
>12|.|TRBV10-3|once|TRBJ2-1
TGTGCCATCAGTGAACAGTTCAATGAGCAGTTCTTC
CAISEQFNEQFF
>15|TRBD1|TRBV4-3|.|TRBJ1-4
TGCGCCAGCAGCACACACAGGGGAATTAATGAAAAACTGTTTTTT
CASSTHRGINEKLFF
>15|.|TRBV9|.|TRBJ1-5
TGTGCCAGCAGCGTAGGGGAGGGGAGGAATCAGCCCCAGCATTTT
CASSVGEGRNQPQHF
>14|.|TRBV4-1|.|TRBJ2-5
TGCGCCAGCAGCCAAGAACTGGTACAAGAGACCCAGTACTTC
CASSQELVQETQYF
>15|.|TRBV19|.|TRBJ1-5
TGTGCCAGTAGTTTTTGGGCAGATAGCAATCAGCCCCAGCATTTT
CASSFWADSNQPQHF
>16|TRBD2|TRBV5-4|once|TRBJ2-3
TGTGCCAGCAGCTTATCTAGCGGGCCGAGCACAGATACGCAGTATTTT
CASSLSSGPSTDTQYF
>13|.|TRBV28|.|TRBJ1-2
TGTGCCAGCAGTTTGACAGGCTCCTATGGCTACACCTTC
CASSLTGSYGYTF
>15|TRBD1|TRBV6-2/TRBV6-3|.|TRBJ1-5
TGTGCCAGCAGCACGACAGGGTTTAGCAATCAGCCCCAGCATTTT
CASSTTGFSNQPQHF
>14|TRBD1|TRBV6-2/TRBV6-3|.|TRBJ2-5
TGTGCCAGCAGTCCCAGAGGGGGCGGGCAGACCCAGTACTTC
CASSPRGGGQTQYF
>16|TRBD2|TRBV18|.|TRBJ2-1
TGTGCCAGCTCACCACCGGGTAGCGGGAGGTACAATGAGCAGTTCTTC
CASSPPGSGRYNEQFF
>16|TRBD1|TRBV11-3|.|TRBJ1-2
TGTGCCAGCAGCTTGGGACAGGGGATGGGGAACTATGGCTACACCTTC
CASSLGQGMGNYGYTF
>14|TRBD2|TRBV30|.|TRBJ2-7
TGTGCCTGGAGTGTACTGGCGGGAGTAGGTGAGCAGTACTTC
CAWSVLAGVGEQYF
>17|.|TRBV28|.|TRBJ1-3
TGTGCCAGCAGTTTACGGCCGGCGGTGGAGTCTGGAAACACCATATATTTT
CASSLRPAVESGNTIYF
>12|.|TRBV12-3/TRBV12-4|.|TRBJ1-2
TGTGCCAGCAGTTTAGCGCTAGAGGGTCACACCTTC
CASSLALEGHTF
>15|.|TRBV4-1|.|TRBJ2-1
TGCGCCAGCAGCCAAGATGGGACTGGGTACAATGAGCAGTTCTTC
CASSQDGTGYNEQFF
>14|TRBD2|TRBV5-1|.|TRBJ2-7
TGCGCCAGCAGCGGGACGGGGGGTTCCTACGAGCAGTACTTC
CASSGTGGSYEQYF
>14|TRBD1|TRBV28|.|TRBJ1-2
TGTGCCAGCAGTTTAGAGGGGGCAGACTATGGCTACACCTTC
CASSLEGADYGYTF
>19|TRBD2|TRBV7-9|.|TRBJ2-4
TGTGCCAGCAGCTTACGCCCCTTGGGGGGGGGTCATGCCAAAAACATTCAGTACTTC
CASSLRPLGGGHAKNIQYF
>19|TRBD2|TRBV3-1/TRBV3-2|.|TRBJ2-1
TGTGCCAGCAGCCGGGGGGATAGCGGGGGACCCCGATTCTACAATGAGCAGTTCTTC
CASSRGDSGGPRFYNEQFF
>19|TRBD2|TRBV9|.|TRBJ2-1
TGTGCCAGCAGCCTCCCCGGGACTAGCGGGGGGGGACGGTATAATGAGCAGTTCTTC
CASSLPGTSGGGRYNEQFF
>14|TRBD1|TRBV5-5|.|TRBJ2-5
TGTGCCAGCAGCACGGGACAGCTAAGGGAGACCCAGTACTTC
CASSTGQLRETQYF
>13|TRBD1|TRBV7-3|.|TRBJ2-1
TGTGCCAGCGTGGCAGGGGGCCATAATGAGCAGTTCTTC
CASVAGGHNEQFF
>17|TRBD2|TRBV28|.|TRBJ2-7
TGTGCCAGCAGCCGACCCTCGGGAGGCCGGCGCTCCTACGAGCAGTACTTC
CASSRPSGGRRSYEQYF
>18|TRBD2|TRBV10-3|once|TRBJ2-7
TGTGCCATCAGTGAGCTAGCGGGGGGCCCTACGAGCTCCTACGAGCAGTACTTC
CAISELAGGPTSSYEQYF
>16|.|TRBV19|.|TRBJ1-2
TGTGCCAGTACGCGAATCCCCGGGGTGCGCAACTATGGCTACACCTTC
CASTRIPGVRNYGYTF